Sequencing of this TCR beta chain was carried out in a study of T cell changes during pregnancy in multiple sclerosis (dated by TCRdb to about 2019). In terms of the full investigation: The study looked at changes in the T cell repertoire across pregnancy in women with multiple sclerosis.

The protocol used for the library was the immunoSEQ multiplex PCR assay. TCRdb's version of the immuneACCESS table is confined to in-frame rearrangements and falls short of the full clone set. An unresolved V gene accounts for under half of the shortfall where checked; the remainder is of unknown origin. The sample table holds around 80,000 clones, of which under 95% were seen once. The ten largest make up approximately 1.5% of the sample. A remark on this clone: Its antigen is currently not known. No qualities accompany the bases; no much larger clone lies one base away.

Source: peripheral blood, taken before pregnancy. This clonotype was sampled from a female donor with multiple sclerosis, enrolled in a pregnancy study.

The CDR3 region reads CASSLGPGTGELFF. The sequence in DNA is TGTGCCAGCAGCTTAGGTCCCGGCACCGGGGAGCTGTTTTTT. The rearrangement combines TRBV7-2 with TRBJ2-2; too little of a D gene remains to name it. V is cut by 1 base and J by 4 bases, and the space between the germline ends is 7 bases. The cysteine opens and the phenylalanine closes a CDR3 of 14 amino acids. CDR3 DNA only is kept here, 42 bases in frame from base 1. Per the germline V gene, SGHTA is the CDR1 and FQGNSA is the CDR2.